Each of the 13 T cell receptor beta chains below was sequenced from the same sample in a study of blood T cell repertoires in COVID-19. Produced via immunoSEQ multiplex PCR; TCRdb's table is partial and in-frame only. The data contain 170,000 or so clones, around 83% of them singletons. Material for sequencing was peripheral blood. The source of these receptors is a woman in her seventies with COVID-19, enrolled during active disease.

The J gene is TRBJ2-1, the V gene TRBV9, with D maybe TRBD2 (6 bases). This CDR3 spans 12 amino acids. Trimming took 3 bases from V and 15 from J, leaving 16 bases between them. The germline V gene has CDR1 SGDLS and CDR2 YYNGEE. CDR3 DNA sequence: TGTGCCAGCAGCGGGGACTCCCCTGAAAGGTTCTTC. Translation gives CASSGDSPERFF.

There are many counts of this clone. The CDR3 is CASSIGQGGSYEQYF. The CDR3 coding sequence is TGTGCCAGTAGTATAGGGCAGGGTGGCTCCTACGAGCAGTACTTC. The chain links TRBV19 to TRBJ2-7; weak D call: TRBD1 (5 bases). Trimming shortened V by 1 base and J by 0 bases, and 10 bases separated the two germline ends. CDR3 size: 15 residues. Germline CDR1 is LNHDA and CDR2 is SQIVND (reference sequence).

The chain joins TRBV5-4 to TRBJ2-7; the D is unclear. The V gene lost 4 bases and the J gene lost 6 bases, with 11 bases spanning the gap. The CDR3 is 12 residues long. The germline CDR1 and CDR2 sequences are SGHNT and YYREEE (reference sequence). CDR3 DNA sequence: TGTGCCAGCAGCCTAGAGATGGGCGAGCAGTACTTC. Amino acids: CASSLEMGEQYF.

The chain carries TRBV19 and TRBJ1-2; 8 bases match TRBD1. This CDR3 has 16 residues. In germline, CDR1 is LNHDA, CDR2 SQIVND (reference sequence). V trimming: 7 bases; J trimming: 3 bases; junction bases outside the gene matches: 13. The CDR3 DNA follows: TGTGCCAGTACCCCTCCCGGACAGGGTCGTGACTATGGCTACACCTTC. This sequence encodes CASTPPGQGRDYGYTF.

V is TRBV30 and J is TRBJ1-1; D uncertain. Germline CDR1 GTSNPN, CDR2 SVGIG (reference sequence). Trimming pared 0 bases from V and 1 base from J, leaving 6 bases between. The CDR3 consists of 13 residues. CDR3 in amino acids: CAWSVTENTEAFF. The CDR3 DNA follows: TGTGCCTGGAGTGTTACAGAGAACACTGAAGCTTTCTTT.

The chain carries TRBV19 and TRBJ2-1; D is undetermined. Trimming pared 6 bases from V and 0 bases from J, leaving 9 bases between. CDR3 length: 14 residues. Germline CDR1 and CDR2: LNHDA and SQIVND (reference sequence). CDR3 bases: TGTGCCAGTAGCCGGTCGAGCTCCTACAATGAGCAGTTCTTC. It codes for CASSRSSSYNEQFF.

The rearrangement uses TRBV19 and TRBJ2-1; D is possibly TRBD1 (5 bases). CDR1 and CDR2 from the germline V gene are LNHDA and SQIVND (reference sequence). The CDR3 is 13 residues long. V lost 2 bases, J lost 7 bases, and 9 bases lay in between. The CDR3 spells CASSIKGMNEQFF. CDR3 nucleotide sequence: TGTGCCAGTAGTATAAAGGGGATGAATGAGCAGTTCTTC.

This clone has a single count. One end of the junction does not line up with germline, which may come from a read error. The J gene is TRBJ2-1, the V gene TRBV7-2; possible D gene TRBD2, 6 bases. The germline V gene has CDR1 SGHTA and CDR2 FQGNSA. This CDR3 is 16 amino acids long. DNA of the CDR3: TGTGCCAGCGGCTTCTTCCCGGGACTCGGCTACAATGAGCAGTTCTTC. Its protein is CASGFFPGLGYNEQFF.

The rearrangement uses TRBV19 and TRBJ2-1; 9 bases align to TRBD1. CDR3 size: 16 residues. Germline V gives CDR1 LNHDA, CDR2 SQIVND (reference sequence). V trimming: 3 bases; J trimming: 4 bases; junction bases outside the gene matches: 7. The CDR3 region is CASSIFSTGGYNEQFF. The CDR3 DNA is TGTGCCAGTAGTATCTTTTCGACAGGGGGGTACAATGAGCAGTTCTTC. Together with reference TRBV19 and TRBJ2-1, the CDR3 gives the full variable domain: DGGITQSPKYLFRKEGQNVTLSCEQNLNHDAMYWYRQDPGQGLRLIYYSQIVNDFQKGDIAEGYSVSREKKESFPLTVTSAQKNPTAFYLCASSIFSTGGYNEQFFGPGTRLTVL.

The chain links TRBV6-2 or TRBV6-3 to TRBJ2-7; D not certain. CDR1 and CDR2 (germline): MNHEY, SVGEGT. This CDR3 has 16 amino acids. V was trimmed by 0 bases and J by 2 bases, leaving 14 bases between them. In DNA form, the CDR3 reads TGTGCCAGCAGTTACTCGGAGACCTTTTTTACCTACGAGCAGTACTTC. It yields the protein CASSYSETFFTYEQYF.

The chain has TRBV5-1 and TRBJ2-2, with D unclear. From germline, CDR1 is SGHRS and CDR2 YFSETQ. The CDR3 spans 15 residues. V was pared by 2 bases and J by 1 base, with 9 bases between. The chain's CDR3 is CASSFTAGNTGELFF. CDR3 nucleotide sequence: TGCGCCAGCAGCTTTACGGCAGGGAACACCGGGGAGCTGTTTTTT.

This clone appeared a few times. The chain recombines TRBV10-1 with TRBJ2-2; 8 positions match TRBD1. V lost 5 bases, J lost 5 bases, and 7 bases stayed unmatched. The CDR3 has 15 amino acids. The germline gives CDR1 WNHNN, CDR2 SYGVQD (reference sequence). The DNA of the CDR3 is TGCGCCAGCAGTCTCGGGACAGGACCAACCGGGGAGCTGTTTTTT. This sequence encodes CASSLGTGPTGELFF.

This clone has a handful of counts. This chain connects TRBV24-1 to TRBJ2-7; D unresolved. V lost 4 bases, J lost 3 bases, and 3 bases lay in between. This CDR3 has 11 amino acids. CDR1 and CDR2 (germline): KGHDR, SFDVKD. The CDR3 sequence: CATSDHYEQYF. The CDR3 DNA reads TGTGCCACCAGTGACCACTACGAGCAGTACTTC.